These 10 T cell receptor beta chains came from one sample sequenced in a study of Graves' ophthalmopathy and Graves' hyperthyroidism. RNA transcripts were the template, and TCR beta CDR3 regions were amplified from them. Scientists carried out first-round RT-PCR using HTBI primers and then a second-round multiplex PCR. TCRdb passed the multiplex PCR reads through MiXCR, listing each CDR3 protein once. The table has roughly 400,000 distinct CDR3 sequences, approximately 15% seen once. Input material: peripheral blood. The source of these receptors is a woman younger than 30 with stable Graves' hyperthyroidism.

This clonotype showed up many times. At one boundary the junction diverges from the germline segment, which might be a read error. The chain combines TRBV11-3 with TRBJ2-5; 7 bases are shared with TRBD2. The V gene's germline CDR1 is SGHNT and CDR2 YENEEA. The CDR3 contains 15 residues. The CDR3, as DNA: TGTGCCAGCAGCCTAGATTCGACTAGCCGGGAGACCCAGTACTTC. Protein: CASSLDSTSRETQYF. Variable domain in full (rest from reference TRBV11-3 and TRBJ2-5): EAGVVQSPRYKIIEKKQPVAFWCNPISGHNTLYWYLQNLGQGPELLIRYENEEAVDDSQLPKDRFSAERLKGVDSTLKIQPAELGDSAVYLCASSLDSTSRETQYFGPGTRLLVL.

The chain has TRBV18 and TRBJ1-3; D is unclear. Trimming removed 3 bases at V and 2 bases at J, with 14 bases between. CDR1 KGHSH and CDR2 LQKENI come from the germline V gene. The CDR3 runs 16 residues. As DNA, the CDR3 is TGTGCCAGCTCACCCCATGAGCTCGCAACTGGAAACACCATATATTTT. It encodes CASSPHELATGNTIYF.

This clonotype was observed at least ten times. V is TRBV15 and J is TRBJ2-7; D might be TRBD2 (5 bases). Per germline, CDR1 LNHNV and CDR2 YYDKDF (reference sequence). CDR3 size: 13 residues. V was cut by 4 bases and J by 3 bases, with 10 bases left in between. The CDR3 region is CATSMPDYYEQYF. CDR3 DNA sequence: TGTGCCACCAGCATGCCAGACTACTACGAGCAGTACTTC.

This clonotype has a count of ten or more. The rearrangement joins TRBV11-1 to TRBJ2-7; TRBD1 agrees at 8 bases. This CDR3 region has 14 residues. The V segment lost 5 bases and the J segment 7 bases; nucleotides outside the gene matches: 10. CDR1 and CDR2 from the germline V gene are SGHAT and FQDESV (reference sequence). The CDR3 sequence is CASSPEDRVDEQYF. The CDR3 DNA sequence: TGTGCCAGCAGCCCGGAGGACAGGGTGGATGAGCAGTACTTC.

This clonotype has a count of ten or more. V usage is TRBV2 and J usage is TRBJ2-5, with 14 bases that match TRBD2. There are 14 residues in the CDR3. In germline, CDR1 is SNHLY, CDR2 FYNNEI. Trimming at V came to 4 bases and at J to 6 bases, leaving 1 base not matched to a gene. CDR3: CASSGTSGGKTQYF. CDR3 coding DNA: TGTGCCAGCAGTGGGACTAGCGGGGGGAAGACCCAGTACTTC.

There are many counts of this clonotype. The rearrangement uses TRBV6-2 or TRBV6-3 and TRBJ1-6, with D unclear. The V gene's germline CDR1 is MNHEY and CDR2 SVGEGT. The CDR3 extends over 14 amino acids. Trimming removed 10 bases at V and 0 bases at J, with 10 bases between. The CDR3 region has the DNA TGTGCCACCAAGACACTCTCCTATAATTCACCCCTCCACTTT. It translates to CATKTLSYNSPLHF.

This clonotype was counted only a few times. J is TRBJ2-5 and V is TRBV6-5; 12 bases are a match to TRBD1. The germline CDR1 and CDR2 sequences are MNHEY and SVGAGI. The junction had 7 bases not matched to a gene; V was cut back by 0 bases and J by 5 bases. The CDR3 runs to 17 residues. The CDR3 sequence is CASSYSRDRGLEETQYF. CDR3 bases: TGTGCCAGCAGTTACTCCCGGGACAGGGGGCTGGAGGAGACCCAGTACTTC.

In its sample, this clonotype was seen many times. The chain couples TRBV6-1 to TRBJ1-2; no clear D gene. The CDR3 is 14 amino acids. Trimming removed 0 bases from V and 8 bases from J, with 13 bases in between. The germline V gene has CDR1 MNHNS and CDR2 SASEGT. This chain's CDR3 is CASSEASKRLGYTF. As DNA, the CDR3 is TGTGCCAGCAGTGAAGCGTCCAAACGACTCGGCTACACCTTC.

This clonotype showed up many times. The CDR3 DNA reads TGTGCCAGCAGTTTAGATGGCAATAATTCACCCCTCCACTTT. The encoded protein is CASSLDGNNSPLHF. J is TRBJ1-6 and V is TRBV27; no firm D call. Germline CDR1 MNHEY, CDR2 SMNVEV (reference sequence). This CDR3 contains 14 residues. Between the trimmed V and J ends, which lost 2 bases and 5 bases, there was a span of 7 bases.

This clonotype was picked up many times. This chain connects TRBV7-9 to TRBJ1-2; no clear D gene. The CDR3 length is 15 residues. V was trimmed by 2 bases and J by 0 bases, leaving 10 bases between them. The germline V gene encodes CDR1 SEHNR and CDR2 FQNEAQ (reference sequence). CDR3 bases: TGTGCCAGCAGCTTACCCTTGACCGCTAACTATGGCTACACCTTC. Its protein product is CASSLPLTANYGYTF.